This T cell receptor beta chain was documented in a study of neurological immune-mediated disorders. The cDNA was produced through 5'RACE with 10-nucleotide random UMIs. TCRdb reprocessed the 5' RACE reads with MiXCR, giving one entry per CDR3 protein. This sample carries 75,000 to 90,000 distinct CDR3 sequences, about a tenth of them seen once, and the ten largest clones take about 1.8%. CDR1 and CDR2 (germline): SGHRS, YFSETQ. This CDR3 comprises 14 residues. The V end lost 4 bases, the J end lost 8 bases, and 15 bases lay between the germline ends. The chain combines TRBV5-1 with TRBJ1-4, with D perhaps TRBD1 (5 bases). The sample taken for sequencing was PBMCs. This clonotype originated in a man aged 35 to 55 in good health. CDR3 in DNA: TGCGCCAGCAGCCTGGGACCGGTAGAGGAAAAACTGTTTTTT. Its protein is CASSLGPVEEKLFF.